These 5 T cell receptor beta chains were all obtained from the same sample, sequenced in a study of OX40 agonist ivuxolimab in advanced cancers. Profiled with immunoSEQ multiplex PCR; TCRdb holds only in-frame clones, not every one. The sample includes about 98,000 clones, more than 85% of them seen just once. The specimen was CD4+ or CD8+ T cells sorted from blood, collected in a trial of the OX40 agonist ivuxolimab. Source of these receptors: an adult with an advanced solid tumor such as melanoma, head and neck, liver or kidney cancer.

The chain has TRBV7-6 and TRBJ1-4; tentatively, D is TRBD1 (6 bases). Germline-derived CDR1 and CDR2 are SGHVS and FNYEAQ. The CDR3 extends over 16 amino acids. The V end lost 0 bases, the J end lost 8 bases, and 16 bases lay between the germline ends. CDR3 bases: TGTGCCAGCAGCTTAGCGCCGGGGGCGGTTGACGAAAAACTGTTTTTT. Translation gives CASSLAPGAVDEKLFF.

This sequence joins TRBV18 and TRBJ2-7, with 12 bases fitting TRBD2. Germline V lookup: CDR1 KGHSH, CDR2 LQKENI. V gave up 6 bases and J gave up 0 bases; unmatched junction bases: 3. The CDR3 totals 15 residues. The CDR3 sequence: CASSLTSGSSYEQYF. Written as DNA, the CDR3 is TGTGCCAGCTCTCTGACTAGCGGGAGCTCCTACGAGCAGTACTTC.

This chain uses TRBV7-2 with TRBJ1-2; D is perhaps TRBD1 (6 bases). CDR3 length equals 13 residues. Looked up from germline, CDR1 is SGHTA and CDR2 is FQGNSA. With 7 bases removed from V and 8 bases from J, the gap between germline ends came to 17 bases. The CDR3 loop reads CASTPGGGPGYTF. CDR3 bases: TGTGCCAGCACCCCTGGGGGGGGCCCCGGCTACACCTTC.

The chain recombines TRBV10-2 with TRBJ1-2; D is perhaps TRBD1 (5 bases). This CDR3 is built from 13 residues. V was clipped by 2 bases and J by 7 bases, with 11 bases between them. Germline values: CDR1 WSHSY, CDR2 SAAADI. The CDR3 loop reads CASSEEGRGGYTF. The CDR3, as DNA: TGCGCCAGCAGTGAGGAAGGGAGGGGTGGCTACACCTTC.

This clone was seen just once. This rearrangement joins TRBV5-1 to TRBJ2-3, with a possible D match to TRBD2 (5 bases). V was clipped by 4 bases and J by 2 bases, with 11 bases between them. The CDR3 is 14 amino acids. CDR1 and CDR2 (germline): SGHRS, YFSETQ. The CDR3 coding sequence is TGCGCCAGCAGCCTTAGCGACCCCACAGATACGCAGTATTTT. It codes for CASSLSDPTDTQYF.